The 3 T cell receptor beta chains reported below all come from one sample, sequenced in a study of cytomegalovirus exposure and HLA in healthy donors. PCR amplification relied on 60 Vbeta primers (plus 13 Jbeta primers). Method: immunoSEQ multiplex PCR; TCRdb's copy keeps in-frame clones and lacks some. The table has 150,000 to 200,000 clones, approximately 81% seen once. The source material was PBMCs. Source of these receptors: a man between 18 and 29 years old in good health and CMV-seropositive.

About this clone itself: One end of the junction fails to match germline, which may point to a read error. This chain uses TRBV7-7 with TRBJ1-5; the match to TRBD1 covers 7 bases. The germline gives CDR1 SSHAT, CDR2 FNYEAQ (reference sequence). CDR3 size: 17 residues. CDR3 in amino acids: CASSLAPRQGSPQPQHF. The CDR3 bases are TGTGCTAGCAGCTTAGCCCCACGACAGGGTAGCCCTCAGCCCCAGCATTTT. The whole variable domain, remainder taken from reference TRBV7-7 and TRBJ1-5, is GAGVSQSPRYKVTKRGQDVTLRCDPISSHATLYWYQQALGQGPEFLTYFNYEAQPDKSGLPSDRFSAERPEGSISTLTIQRTEQRDSAMYRCASSLAPRQGSPQPQHFGDGTRLSIL.

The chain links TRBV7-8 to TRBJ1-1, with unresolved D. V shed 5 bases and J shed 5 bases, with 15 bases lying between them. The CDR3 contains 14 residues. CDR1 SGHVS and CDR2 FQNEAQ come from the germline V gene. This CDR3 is CASSTQMGGTEAFF. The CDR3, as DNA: TGTGCCAGCAGCACCCAAATGGGAGGTACTGAAGCTTTCTTT. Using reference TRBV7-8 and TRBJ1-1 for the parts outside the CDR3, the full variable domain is GAGVSQSPRYKVAKRGQDVALRCDPISGHVSLFWYQQALGQGPEFLTYFQNEAQLDKSGLPSDRFFAERPEGSVSTLKIQRTQQEDSAVYLCASSTQMGGTEAFFGQGTRLTVV.

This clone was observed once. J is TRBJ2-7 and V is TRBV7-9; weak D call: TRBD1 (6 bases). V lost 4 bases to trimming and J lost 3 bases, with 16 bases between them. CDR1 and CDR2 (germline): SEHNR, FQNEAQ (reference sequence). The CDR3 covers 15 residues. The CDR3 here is CASSSQGIGGYEQYF. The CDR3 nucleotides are TGTGCCAGCAGCTCTCAGGGGATAGGAGGCTACGAGCAGTACTTC.